This T cell receptor beta chain comes out of a study of T cell repertoires in cytomegalovirus infection. Turning to the study itself: CMV infection together with matching HLA type was indicated by public TCR beta signatures.

This clonotype occurred a few times. TCRdb reanalysed the reads using MiXCR and keeps one entry per CDR3 protein. The data hold roughly 720,000 distinct CDR3 sequences, with 35% observed a single time. Trimming stripped 6 bases from V and 0 bases from J, with 14 bases between. Germline values: CDR1 MDHEN, CDR2 SYDVKM. The CDR3 contains 16 residues. The source material was PBMCs. The chain couples TRBV28 to TRBJ2-2; D remains unclear. The receptor's source is a human donor in good health (CMV status not recorded). Some clones in this sample may be carry-over from other donors' samples. CDR3 protein: CASSTVPQTNTGELFF. The CDR3 DNA follows: TGTGCCAGCAGCACTGTTCCCCAAACGAACACCGGGGAGCTGTTTTTT.